A single count supports the clone carrying this T cell receptor (beta chain). This sample is drawn from a study of blood T cell repertoires in COVID-19. Looking at the study overall: Acute and convalescent COVID-19 samples came from the United States, Italy and Spain.

Using immunoSEQ multiplex PCR, the repertoire was profiled, and TCRdb retains in-frame clones only, with some absent. The data contain around 150,000 clones, about 84% of them singletons. Trimming removed 1 base at V and 3 bases at J, with 9 bases between. CDR3 length equals 14 residues. Germline CDR1 reads LNHNV; CDR2 reads YYDKDF (reference sequence). The TCR was taken from a woman in her 50s with acute or convalescent COVID-19. The chain employs TRBV15 and TRBJ1-2; no clear D gene. Material for sequencing was peripheral blood. Here the CDR3 reads CATSRVLTDYGYTF. CDR3 nucleotide sequence: TGTGCCACCAGCAGAGTCTTAACAGACTATGGCTACACCTTC.